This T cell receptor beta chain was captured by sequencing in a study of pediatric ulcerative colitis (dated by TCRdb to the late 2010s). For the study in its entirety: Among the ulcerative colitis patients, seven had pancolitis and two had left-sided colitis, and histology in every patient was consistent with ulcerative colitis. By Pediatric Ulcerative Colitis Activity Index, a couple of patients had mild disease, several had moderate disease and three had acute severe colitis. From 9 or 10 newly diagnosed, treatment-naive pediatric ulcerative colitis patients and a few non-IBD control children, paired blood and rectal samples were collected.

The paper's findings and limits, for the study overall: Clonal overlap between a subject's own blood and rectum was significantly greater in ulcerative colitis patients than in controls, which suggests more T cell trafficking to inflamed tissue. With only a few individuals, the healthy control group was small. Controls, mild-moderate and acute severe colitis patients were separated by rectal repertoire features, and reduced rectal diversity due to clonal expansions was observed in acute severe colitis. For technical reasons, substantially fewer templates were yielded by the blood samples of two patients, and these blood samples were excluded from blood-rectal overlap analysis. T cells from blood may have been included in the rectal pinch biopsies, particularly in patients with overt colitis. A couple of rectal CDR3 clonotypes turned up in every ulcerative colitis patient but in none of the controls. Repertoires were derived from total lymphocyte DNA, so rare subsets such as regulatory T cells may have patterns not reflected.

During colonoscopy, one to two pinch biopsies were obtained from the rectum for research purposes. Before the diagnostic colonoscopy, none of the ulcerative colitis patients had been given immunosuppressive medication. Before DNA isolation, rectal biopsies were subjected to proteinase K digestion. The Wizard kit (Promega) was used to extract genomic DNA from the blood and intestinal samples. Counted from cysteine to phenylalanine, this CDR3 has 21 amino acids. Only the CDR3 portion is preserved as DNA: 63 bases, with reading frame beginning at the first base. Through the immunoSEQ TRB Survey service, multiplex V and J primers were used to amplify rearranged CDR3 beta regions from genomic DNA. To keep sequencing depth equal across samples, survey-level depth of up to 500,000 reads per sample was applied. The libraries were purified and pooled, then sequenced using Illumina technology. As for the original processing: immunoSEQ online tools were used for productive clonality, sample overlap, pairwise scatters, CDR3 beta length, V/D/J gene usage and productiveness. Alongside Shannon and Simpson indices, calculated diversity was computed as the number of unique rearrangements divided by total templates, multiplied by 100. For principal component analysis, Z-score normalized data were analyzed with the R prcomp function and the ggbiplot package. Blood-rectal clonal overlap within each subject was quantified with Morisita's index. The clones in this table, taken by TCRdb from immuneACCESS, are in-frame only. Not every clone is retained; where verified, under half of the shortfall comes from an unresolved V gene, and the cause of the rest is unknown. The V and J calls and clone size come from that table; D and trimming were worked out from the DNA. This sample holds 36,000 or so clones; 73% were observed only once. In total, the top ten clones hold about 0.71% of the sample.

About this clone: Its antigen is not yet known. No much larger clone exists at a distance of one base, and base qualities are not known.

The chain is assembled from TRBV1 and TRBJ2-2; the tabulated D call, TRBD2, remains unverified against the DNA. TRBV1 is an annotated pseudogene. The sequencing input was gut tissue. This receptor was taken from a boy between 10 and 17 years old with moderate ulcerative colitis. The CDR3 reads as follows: CTSSLPHGSGEANQNTGELFF. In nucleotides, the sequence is TGCACCAGCAGCCTCCCTCATGGTAGCGGGGAAGCAAACCAGAACACCGGGGAGCTGTTTTTT.